This paragraph covers one T cell receptor beta chain sequence. Antigen: not known. The data were taken from a study of vaccination and CD4 T cells after COVID-19. About the study: Four females and six males made up the convalescents, two of whom were Hispanic.

An Oncomine TCR Beta short-read assay was used to sequence the DNA from cultured CD4+ T cells. From the PCR reads, TCRdb called clonotypes with MiXCR, one entry per CDR3 protein. The table includes under 20,000 distinct CDR3 sequences, roughly 74% detected once. The CDR3 totals 13 residues. Germline CDR1 DFQATT, CDR2 SNEGSKA (reference sequence). Deletions cut 6 bases from V and 5 bases from J, with 14 bases between. As to treatment: roughly 11-day PBMC culture with coronavirus spike peptide pools or control peptides (ViraFEST assay). The material sequenced was CD4+ T cells from blood, cultured in vitro. The TCR sequence derives from a human donor who had recovered from COVID-19. The rearrangement links TRBV20-1 to TRBJ1-5; TRBD1 might be the D (5 bases). CDR3 sequence reads: CSARGGGYQPQHF. For the CDR3, the DNA is TGCAGTGCCCGCGGTGGGGGGTATCAGCCCCAGCATTTT.